A selection of T cell receptor beta chains follows, all from one sample in a study of blood T cell repertoires in COVID-19. Some clones are missing from TCRdb's copy, which holds only in-frame ones; the method was immunoSEQ multiplex PCR. The sample has 130,000 or so clones, about 83% seen once. Input material: peripheral blood. The receptors were sampled from a man aged 50-60 years with acute or convalescent COVID-19. CDR3s leave out the opening cysteine and the closing phenylalanine or tryptophan. A D gene is named only where the DNA matches it firmly.

D gene	V gene	J gene	CDR3 protein
-	TRBV6-1	TRBJ2-4	ASSENRLAKNIQY
-	TRBV18	TRBJ2-1	ASSPPSEASKKF
TRBD2	TRBV11-3	TRBJ2-3	ASSWSGGDTDTQY
TRBD1	TRBV2	TRBJ1-2	ASSGDSSYGYT
TRBD1	TRBV7-3	TRBJ2-7	ASSRGQGPYEQY
-	TRBV10-3	TRBJ1-2	AISDLGESYGYT
TRBD1	TRBV5-8	TRBJ1-5	ASSLDGTGNQPQH
TRBD2	TRBV2	TRBJ2-4	ASMSGRGENIQY
-	TRBV2	TRBJ2-3	ASSENDSSYTDTQY
-	TRBV11-2	TRBJ2-1	ASSLDWTAVNEQF
TRBD1	TRBV7-9	TRBJ2-3	ASSFSRTGETDTQY
-	TRBV5-1	TRBJ2-1	ASRTDSTSYNEQF
-	TRBV4-2	TRBJ2-1	ASSQDPTVPNEQF
-	TRBV5-1	TRBJ2-5	ASSLMGQEETQY
-	TRBV21-1	TRBJ1-1	ASSRKTGENTEAF
TRBD2	TRBV7-3	TRBJ2-7	ASSSTSGSSEQY
-	TRBV4-1	TRBJ1-3	ASSQGAGLPYTIY
-	TRBV5-1	TRBJ1-3	ASSLAGSGGGNTIY
-	TRBV6-5	TRBJ2-2	ASSHTSLTGELF
-	TRBV4-1	TRBJ1-2	ASSQALQNYGYT
TRBD1	TRBV11-2	TRBJ2-5	ASSLKGARETQY
-	TRBV14	TRBJ1-1	ASSRDMNTEAF
-	TRBV30	TRBJ1-1	AWSPRVRNTEAF
-	TRBV4-1	TRBJ1-2	ASSQDVESSDGYT
-	TRBV5-4	TRBJ1-6	ASSLSGGNSPLH
-	TRBV5-1	TRBJ1-2	ASSPAGTYGYT
-	TRBV7-2	TRBJ1-3	ASSLSGELGNTIY
TRBD1	TRBV29-1	TRBJ2-7	SVEGQGGGEQY
TRBD1	TRBV7-8	TRBJ2-7	ASSLEARARGSYEQY
TRBD1	TRBV25-1	TRBJ1-6	ASSESVGGGSPLH
TRBD1	TRBV3-1/TRBV3-2	TRBJ1-1	ASDGQGGLGTEAF
TRBD1	TRBV3-1/TRBV3-2	TRBJ2-1	ASSPLGQGDYNEQF
-	TRBV6-4	TRBJ2-1	ASPEEGEWGNEQF
-	TRBV7-2	TRBJ2-5	ASSLRRSVETQY
TRBD1	TRBV30	TRBJ1-2	AWSGYRDRPSGYT
-	TRBV18	TRBJ1-5	ASSLSSGGDQPQH
-	TRBV2	TRBJ2-2	ASKGTFLAGELF
-	TRBV5-1	TRBJ2-7	ASSLVGGSYEQY
-	TRBV5-1	TRBJ1-2	ASSQARGNYGYT
-	TRBV11-2	TRBJ1-3	ASSRSPGHFSGNTIY
TRBD1	TRBV27	TRBJ1-1	ASRTLMGQENTEAF
-	TRBV5-1	TRBJ1-5	ASSPHKGLLSNQPQH